This T cell receptor (beta chain) comes out of a study of cytomegalovirus exposure and HLA in healthy donors (dated by TCRdb to 2015 to 2018). For the study in its entirety: According to an earlier analysis of a few hundred of the donors, about 179 million T cells yielded 117 million unique TCR beta sequences and 276 Gb of sequence data. Roughly 300 gigabases of sequencing data and approximately 85 million unique TCR sequences were included in an early release covering roughly 600 HLA-typed donors. The genetic ancestry cluster associated with self-reported Caucasian donors included around 76% of the 398 genotyped donors. The study was designed to test whether signatures of past pathogen exposure could be identified by cataloging public T cell receptors. The study used immunosequencing to profile the T cell repertoires of around 600 subjects and linked those repertoires to cytomegalovirus serostatus. In addition to the first cohort of 650 to 750 subjects, a separate validation cohort of 120 different subjects was used. To predict cytomegalovirus infection status, the study combined high-throughput TCR immunosequencing, statistical association of individual TCRs with disease status, and machine learning. In a later analysis, previously published TCR beta repertoires from several hundred donors were re-analyzed and high-resolution HLA genotyping was added so that TCR occurrence patterns could be studied. The later analysis used no new phenotypic data to find candidate immune exposures, relying instead on TCR beta sequences and their occurrence across donors. An earlier analysis of 587 of the donors used high-throughput TCR beta sequencing to judge whether each TCR beta V gene segment behaved as functional or pseudogenic. Donor age, sex, ethnicity and CMV serostatus were compiled alongside the repertoire data. Genome-wide SNP genotypes for about 65% of the roughly 670 donors were used in a later genetic analysis, which treated that subset as a discovery cohort. Every discovery cohort repertoire had been produced on one sequencing platform. HLA typing included class I and class II loci at four-digit resolution. Typing coverage varied by locus: about 629-630 donors for A, B, C, DRB1 and DQB1; approximately 520 for DQA1; about 570 for DPA1; roughly 450 for DPB1. Four to six DR-DQ haplotypes were handled as single units for association and clustering, since linkage in the cohort was strong. Among about 400 genotyped donors of the cohort, an average of around 220,000 unique TCR beta nucleotide sequences was sequenced per donor, of which roughly 18% were non-productive. Beyond this particular receptor, the publication reports: A total of 150 to 200 TCR beta chains were listed by the study as associated with cytomegalovirus. The earlier analysis of 587 of the donors excluded some 15 rarely observed V segments, including chromosome 9 orphons, because counts were too low. When HLA alleles, especially DR and DQ, strongly co-occurred, TCR associations were difficult to assign to individual alleles. The presence/absence analyses assumed that sequencing depth was roughly uniform across donors, and that assumption may not be true. A later analysis found that most CMV-associated TCR beta chains appeared HLA-restricted, with HLA associations seemingly driven largely by CMV exposure. The authors suggested that the approach could potentially be extended to other disease states and immunological phenotypes. Three of the identified cytomegalovirus-associated TCR beta chains were confirmed in vitro to be specific for cytomegalovirus antigens. Cytomegalovirus status was reported to be diagnosed by the classifier with high specificity and sensitivity in both the original and validation cohorts. In a later analysis, the rate of TCR association differed among HLA loci, with DRB1 alleles having the most associated TCRs and HLA-C alleles having the fewest. A later genetic analysis reported fewer N-insertions in productive TCRs among donors in an Asian-associated ancestry cluster than the roughly 700-donor mean. A further reported finding was that TCR beta sequences accurately predicted the HLA-A and HLA-B alleles for most subjects in the first cohort. A later analysis reported that several top co-occurrence clusters appeared linked to parvovirus B19, influenza, CMV and Epstein-Barr virus. Because the 87-base-pair reads could not distinguish some IMGT-functional V segments, including TRBV6-2 and TRBV6-3, those segments were excluded. Because HLA typing was missing for some donors at each locus, association tests included only the typed subset. V-gene and J-gene trimming of TCR beta chains was associated with a missense DCLRE1C variant in a later genetic analysis, and the association was replicated in an independent cohort. Most TCR sequences were seen in very few donors, while some public TCRs were found in many individuals. Linkage disequilibrium might explain the correlated functional status among segregating V segments, but an unknown experimental factor could not be excluded. CMV serostatus was the only immune exposure information available for the cohort. The cohort was sequenced for TCR beta chains only, and without alpha or paired-chain data the features that could be detected were limited. A cluster of highly shared sequence variants was judged likely to be a technical artifact of the sequencing pipeline. In an earlier analysis of over 550 of the donors, most TCR beta V segments were observed in productive rearrangements about 87% or about 30% of the time, broadly matching IMGT annotations. At a false discovery rate of 0.05, a later analysis linked under 20,000 TCR beta sequences to specific HLA alleles. A later analysis found that HLA-associated TCR beta chains were more clonally expanded and had lower generation probabilities than equally common non-associated chains.

The method was the immunoSEQ multiplex PCR assay. A mixture of 60 forward primers for TCR Vbeta segments and 13 reverse primers for TCR Jbeta segments was used in the multiplex PCR. A multiplex PCR assay on genomic DNA amplified the CDR3 region of rearranged TCR beta genes. The Illumina HiSeq System was used to sequence the amplified TCR beta libraries as 87-base-pair reads. The published analysis was carried out like this. In a later analysis, around 80 million unique TCR beta chains were counted across the approximately 640 repertoires, and around 10 million of these chains were shared by at least two donors. To remove PCR and sequencing errors, raw reads were error-corrected and collapsed into unique sequences using a nearest-neighbor algorithm that merged closely related sequences. CDR3 sequences were aligned to IMGT reference sequences to assign V, D and J gene segments. For a sequence to be retained, at least a six-nucleotide match to both a V gene segment and a J gene segment was required. Rearrangements were classified as productive when the CDR3 lacked stop codons and remained in frame with V and J, and all other rearrangements were classified as non-productive. Following IMGT convention, CDR3 was defined as the stretch from the second conserved V-encoded cysteine to the conserved J-encoded phenylalanine. The earlier analysis of roughly 590 of the donors excluded any sequence lacking an unambiguous match to a single V gene segment. An earlier analysis of a few hundred of the donors called V segments functional above 56.7% productive rearrangements and segregating when the between-donor standard deviation exceeded 5%. A statistical classification framework was developed to diagnose cytomegalovirus status using the catalog of TCR beta chain sequences. In a later analysis, V and J genes were assigned by comparing TCR nucleotide sequences against IMGT/GENE-DB human TR gene sequences. In a later analysis, CDR3 sequences and most-parsimonious VDJ recombination scenarios were assigned using the TCRdist pipeline. In a later analysis, each TCR beta chain was defined by its CDR3 amino acid sequence together with its V-gene family, and reads lacking a unique V-gene family were excluded. To address suspected cross-contamination and a sequencing artifact, a later analysis removed a few hundred highly shared, low-generation-probability nucleotide sequences. In a later analysis, a clonal expansion index for each public chain was calculated from normalized within-repertoire ranks of inferred template counts. Generation probabilities in a later analysis came from a VDJ recombination model fitted to out-of-frame rearrangements, and those results were checked against IGoR. In a later analysis, TCR-TCR, TCR-HLA and TCR-CMV co-occurrence was scored with hypergeometric tests, and a repertoire-size bias correction was applied to TCR pairs. In a later analysis, false discovery rates were estimated by permuting HLA or CMV assignments 20 times. In a later analysis, co-occurring TCRs were grouped using DBSCAN, and TCRdist sequence similarity was added for clustering within HLA-allele-positive subsets. Repertoires with fewer than 30,000 or more than 120,000 public chains, plus five repertoires with anomalous nucleotide sharing, were excluded from co-occurrence clustering. TCRdb re-hosts the immuneACCESS table, in-frame sequences only. Its copies lack some clones; in the studies checked, an unresolved V gene accounts for under half of them, and the cause for the rest is not known. The DNA gave D and trimming, while V, J and clone size come from that table. This sample holds roughly 180,000 clones; roughly 74% were observed only once. The ten top clones hold less than 3.5% of the sample.

The V end gives up 1 base and the J end 7 bases, leaving 6 bases in the junction not matched to a gene. The germline V gene specifies SGDLS as CDR1 and YYNGEE as CDR2. From the cysteine up to the phenylalanine, the CDR3 has a length of 15 residues. Left in the record is the CDR3 DNA by itself, 45 bases read in frame from the first base. The cohort was made up of approximately 670 healthy bone marrow donors. All cohort members were sampled while nominally healthy, although unrecorded immune exposures were likely present. The donor was CMV seronegative and was included in the group of around 320 seronegative cohort members. Each donor provided a peripheral blood sample, and peripheral blood mononuclear cells were used for TCR beta sequencing. Genomic DNA was extracted from the blood cell samples with the Qiagen DNeasy Blood Extraction Kit. As to this clone: Its antigen is unknown. Base qualities are not provided; no much larger clone lies one nucleotide away.

Specimen: PBMCs. The V and J genes are TRBV9 and TRBJ2-3, with 10 middle bases fitting TRBD2. The sequence came from a female donor in good health and CMV-seronegative. The CDR3 is CASSVLAGGPHTQYF. The sequenced DNA: TGTGCCAGCAGCGTATTAGCGGGAGGTCCTCATACGCAGTATTTT. Joined to the reference TRBV9 and TRBJ2-3 proteins, this CDR3 gives the full variable domain: DSGVTQTPKHLITATGQRVTLRCSPRSGDLSVYWYQQSLDQGLQFLIQYYNGEERAKGNILERFSAQQFPDLHSELNLSSLELGDSALYFCASSVLAGGPHTQYFGPGTRLTVL.